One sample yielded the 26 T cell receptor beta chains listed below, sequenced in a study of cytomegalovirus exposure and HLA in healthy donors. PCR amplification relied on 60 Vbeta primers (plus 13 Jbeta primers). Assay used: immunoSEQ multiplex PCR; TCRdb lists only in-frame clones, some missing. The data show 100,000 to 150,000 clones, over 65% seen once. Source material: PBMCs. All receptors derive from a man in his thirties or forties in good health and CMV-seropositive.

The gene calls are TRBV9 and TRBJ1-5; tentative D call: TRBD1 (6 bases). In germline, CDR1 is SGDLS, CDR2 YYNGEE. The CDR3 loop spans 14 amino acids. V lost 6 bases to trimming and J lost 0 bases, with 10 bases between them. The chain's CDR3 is CASNSGDSNQPQHF. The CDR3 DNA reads TGTGCCAGCAACTCAGGGGATAGCAATCAGCCCCAGCATTTT.

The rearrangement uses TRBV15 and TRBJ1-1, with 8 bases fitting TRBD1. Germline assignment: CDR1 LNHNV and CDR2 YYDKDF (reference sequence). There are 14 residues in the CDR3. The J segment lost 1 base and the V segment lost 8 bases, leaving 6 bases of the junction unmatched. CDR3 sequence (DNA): TGTGCCACCGCCTTGGACAGGGCGAACACTGAAGCTTTCTTT. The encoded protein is CATALDRANTEAFF. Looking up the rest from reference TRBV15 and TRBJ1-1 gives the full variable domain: DAMVIQNPRYQVTQFGKPVTLSCSQTLNHNVMYWYQQKSSQAPKLLFHYYDKDFNNEADTPDNFQSRRPNTSFCFLDIRSPGLGDTAMYLCATALDRANTEAFFGQGTRLTVV.

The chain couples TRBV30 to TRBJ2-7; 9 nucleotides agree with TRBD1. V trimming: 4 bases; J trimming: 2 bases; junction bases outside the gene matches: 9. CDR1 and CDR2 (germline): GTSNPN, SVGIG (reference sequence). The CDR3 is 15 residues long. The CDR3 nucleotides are TGTGCCTGGAAGTCCGGGACAGGGAATGCCTACGAGCAGTACTTC. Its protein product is CAWKSGTGNAYEQYF.

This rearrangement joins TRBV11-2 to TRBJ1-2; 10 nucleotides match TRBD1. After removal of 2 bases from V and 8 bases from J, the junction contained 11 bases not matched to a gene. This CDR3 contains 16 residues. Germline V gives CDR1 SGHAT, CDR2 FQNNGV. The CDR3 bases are TGTGCCAGCAGCTTATCCGGCGGGACAGGGGCGCGGGGCTACACCTTC. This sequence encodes CASSLSGGTGARGYTF.

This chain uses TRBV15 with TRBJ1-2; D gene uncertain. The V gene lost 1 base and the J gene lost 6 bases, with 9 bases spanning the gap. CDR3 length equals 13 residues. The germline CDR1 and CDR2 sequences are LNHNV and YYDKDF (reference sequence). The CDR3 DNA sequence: TGTGCCACCAGCAGAGCTAACGGTAATGGCTACACCTTC. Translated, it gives CATSRANGNGYTF.

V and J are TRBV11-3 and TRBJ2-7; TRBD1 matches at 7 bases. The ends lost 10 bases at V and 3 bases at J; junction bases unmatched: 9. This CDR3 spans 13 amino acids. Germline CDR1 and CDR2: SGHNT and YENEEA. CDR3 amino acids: CAIEYRDSYEQYF. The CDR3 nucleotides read TGTGCCATAGAATACCGGGACAGCTACGAGCAGTACTTC. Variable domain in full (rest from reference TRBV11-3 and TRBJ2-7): EAGVVQSPRYKIIEKKQPVAFWCNPISGHNTLYWYLQNLGQGPELLIRYENEEAVDDSQLPKDRFSAERLKGVDSTLKIQPAELGDSAVYLCAIEYRDSYEQYFGPGTRLTVT.

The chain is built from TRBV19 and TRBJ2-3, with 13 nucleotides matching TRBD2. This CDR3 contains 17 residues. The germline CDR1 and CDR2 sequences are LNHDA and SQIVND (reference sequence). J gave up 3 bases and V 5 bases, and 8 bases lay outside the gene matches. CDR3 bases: TGTGCCAGTAGTCCACGACTAGCGGGAGGTGGGACAGATACGCAGTATTTT. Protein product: CASSPRLAGGGTDTQYF. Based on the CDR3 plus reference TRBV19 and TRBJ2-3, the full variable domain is DGGITQSPKYLFRKEGQNVTLSCEQNLNHDAMYWYRQDPGQGLRLIYYSQIVNDFQKGDIAEGYSVSREKKESFPLTVTSAQKNPTAFYLCASSPRLAGGGTDTQYFGPGTRLTVL.

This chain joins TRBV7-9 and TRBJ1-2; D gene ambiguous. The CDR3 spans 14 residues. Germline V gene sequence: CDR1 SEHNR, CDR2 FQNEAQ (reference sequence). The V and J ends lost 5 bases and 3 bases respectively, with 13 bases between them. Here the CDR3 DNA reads TGTGCCAGCAGCCCTCCCGACGGGTACTATGGCTACACCTTC. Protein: CASSPPDGYYGYTF.

Here the CDR3 DNA reads TGCGCCAGCTTAAGCAGCGGGACCAACACCGGGGAGCTGTTTTTT. Translating gives CASLSSGTNTGELFF. V is TRBV10-2 and J is TRBJ2-2; 7 nucleotides align to TRBD2. Germline CDR1 and CDR2: WSHSY and SAAADI. There are 15 residues in the CDR3. The V segment lost 8 bases and the J segment 2 bases; nucleotides outside the gene matches: 8.

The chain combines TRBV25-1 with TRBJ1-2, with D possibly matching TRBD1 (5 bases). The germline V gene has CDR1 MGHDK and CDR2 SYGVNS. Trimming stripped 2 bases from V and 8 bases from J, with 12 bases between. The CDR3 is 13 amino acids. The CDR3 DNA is TGTGCCAGCAGTGAACAGGGTAGGGGAGGCTACACCTTC. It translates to CASSEQGRGGYTF.

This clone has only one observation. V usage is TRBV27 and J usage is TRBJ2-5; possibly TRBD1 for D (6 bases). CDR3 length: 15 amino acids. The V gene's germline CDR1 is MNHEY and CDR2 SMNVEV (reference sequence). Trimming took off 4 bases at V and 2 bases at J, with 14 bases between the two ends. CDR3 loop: CASSYRVGAQETQYF. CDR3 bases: TGTGCCAGCAGTTACAGGGTTGGTGCGCAAGAGACCCAGTACTTC.

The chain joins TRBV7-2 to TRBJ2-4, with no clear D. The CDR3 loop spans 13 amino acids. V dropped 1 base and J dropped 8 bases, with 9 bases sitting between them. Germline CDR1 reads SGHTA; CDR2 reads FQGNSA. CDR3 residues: CASSLGFGDIQYF. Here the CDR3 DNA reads TGTGCCAGCAGCTTAGGGTTCGGTGACATTCAGTACTTC.

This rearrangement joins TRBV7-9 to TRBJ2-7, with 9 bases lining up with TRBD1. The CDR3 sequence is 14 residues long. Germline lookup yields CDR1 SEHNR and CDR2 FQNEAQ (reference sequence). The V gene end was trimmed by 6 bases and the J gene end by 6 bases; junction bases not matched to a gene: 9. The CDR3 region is CASRSGTGQREQYF. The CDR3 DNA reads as TGTGCCAGCAGGTCCGGGACAGGGCAACGCGAGCAGTACTTC.

The DNA of the CDR3 is TGTGCCAGCTCACGAGCAGGAGGTAGAGGGTACAATGAGCAGTTCTTC. Translating gives CASSRAGGRGYNEQFF. The chain uses TRBV18 and TRBJ2-1, with a possible D match to TRBD2 (5 bases). The CDR3 spans 16 residues. Germline values: CDR1 KGHSH, CDR2 LQKENI. V lost 4 bases and J 4 bases, leaving 17 bases between the germline ends.

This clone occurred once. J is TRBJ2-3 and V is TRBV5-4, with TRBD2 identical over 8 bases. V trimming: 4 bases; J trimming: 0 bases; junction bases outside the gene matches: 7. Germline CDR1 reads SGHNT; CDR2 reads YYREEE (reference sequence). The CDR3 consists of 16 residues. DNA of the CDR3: TGTGCCAGCAGCCCAAGTAGCGGGATTAGCACAGATACGCAGTATTTT. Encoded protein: CASSPSSGISTDTQYF.

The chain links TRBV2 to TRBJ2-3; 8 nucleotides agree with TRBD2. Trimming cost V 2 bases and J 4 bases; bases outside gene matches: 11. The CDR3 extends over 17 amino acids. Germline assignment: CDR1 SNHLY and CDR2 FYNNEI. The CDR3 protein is CASSEREGSSFADTQYF. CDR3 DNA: TGTGCCAGCAGTGAACGGGAGGGCAGCAGTTTCGCAGATACGCAGTATTTT. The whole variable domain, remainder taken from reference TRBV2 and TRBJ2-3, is EPEVTQTPSHQVTQMGQEVILRCVPISNHLYFYWYRQILGQKVEFLVSFYNNEISEKSEIFDDQFSVERPDGSNFTLKIRSTKLEDSAMYFCASSEREGSSFADTQYFGPGTRLTVL.

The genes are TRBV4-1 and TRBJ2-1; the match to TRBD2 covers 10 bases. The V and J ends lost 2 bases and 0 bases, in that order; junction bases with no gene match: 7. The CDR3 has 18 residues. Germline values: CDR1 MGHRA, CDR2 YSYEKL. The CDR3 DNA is TGCGCCAGCAGCCAATTCCCCTCTAGCGGGAGCTCCTACAATGAGCAGTTCTTC. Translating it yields CASSQFPSSGSSYNEQFF.

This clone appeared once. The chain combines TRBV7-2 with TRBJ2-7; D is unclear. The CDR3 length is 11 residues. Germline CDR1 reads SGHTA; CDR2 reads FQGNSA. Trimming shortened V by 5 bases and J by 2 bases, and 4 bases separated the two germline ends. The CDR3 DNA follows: TGTGCCAGCAGCGCTACCTACGAGCAGTACTTC. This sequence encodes CASSATYEQYF.

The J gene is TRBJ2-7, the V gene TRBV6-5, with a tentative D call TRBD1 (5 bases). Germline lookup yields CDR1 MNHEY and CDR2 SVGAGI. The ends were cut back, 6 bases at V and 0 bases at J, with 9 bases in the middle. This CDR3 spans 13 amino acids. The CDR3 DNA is TGTGCCAGCAGACAGGCGTACTCCTACGAGCAGTACTTC. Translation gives CASRQAYSYEQYF.

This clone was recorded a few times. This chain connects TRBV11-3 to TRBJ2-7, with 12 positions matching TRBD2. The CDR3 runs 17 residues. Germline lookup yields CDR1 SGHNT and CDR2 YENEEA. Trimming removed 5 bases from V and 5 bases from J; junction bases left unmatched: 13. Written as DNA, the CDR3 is TGTGCCAGCAGCGACCGCGAGCTAGCGGGAGGGCCCCACGAGCAGTACTTC. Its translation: CASSDRELAGGPHEQYF.

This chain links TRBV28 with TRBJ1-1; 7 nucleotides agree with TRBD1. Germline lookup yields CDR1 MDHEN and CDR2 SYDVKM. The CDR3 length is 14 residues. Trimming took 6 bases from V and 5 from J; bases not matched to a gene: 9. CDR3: CASSPTGLGTEAFF. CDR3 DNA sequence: TGTGCCAGCAGCCCGACAGGGTTGGGGACTGAAGCTTTCTTT.

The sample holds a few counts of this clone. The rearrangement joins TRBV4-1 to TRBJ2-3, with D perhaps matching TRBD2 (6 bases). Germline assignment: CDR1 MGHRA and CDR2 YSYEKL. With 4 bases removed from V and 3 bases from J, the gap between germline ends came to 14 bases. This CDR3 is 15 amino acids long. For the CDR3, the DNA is TGCGCCAGCAGCCCCCCGGGACTTCTGACAGATACGCAGTATTTT. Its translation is CASSPPGLLTDTQYF.

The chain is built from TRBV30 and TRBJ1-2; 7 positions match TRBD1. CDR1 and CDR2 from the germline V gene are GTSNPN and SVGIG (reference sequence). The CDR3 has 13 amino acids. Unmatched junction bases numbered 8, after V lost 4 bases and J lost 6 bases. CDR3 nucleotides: TGTGCCTGGACGGACAGGCTAGGAGATGGCTACACCTTC. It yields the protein CAWTDRLGDGYTF.

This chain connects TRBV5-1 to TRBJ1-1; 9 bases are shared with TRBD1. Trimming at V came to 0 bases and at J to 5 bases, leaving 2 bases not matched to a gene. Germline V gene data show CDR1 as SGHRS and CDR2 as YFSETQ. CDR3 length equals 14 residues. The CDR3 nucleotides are TGCGCCAGCAGCTTGGACAGGGGGCTTACTGAAGCTTTCTTT. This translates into CASSLDRGLTEAFF. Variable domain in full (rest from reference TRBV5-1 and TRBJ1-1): KAGVTQTPRYLIKTRGQQVTLSCSPISGHRSVSWYQQTPGQGLQFLFEYFSETQRNKGNFPGRFSGRQFSNSRSEMNVSTLELGDSALYLCASSLDRGLTEAFFGQGTRLTVV.

CDR3 in DNA: TGTGCCAGCAGTGGGGGCCCGGAAAGCAATCAGCCCCAGCATTTT. This encodes CASSGGPESNQPQHF. V is TRBV6-5 and J is TRBJ1-5, with D possibly TRBD1 on 6 matching bases. V lost 5 bases and J 1 base, leaving 12 bases between the germline ends. The V gene's germline CDR1 is MNHEY and CDR2 SVGAGI. The CDR3 runs to 15 residues.

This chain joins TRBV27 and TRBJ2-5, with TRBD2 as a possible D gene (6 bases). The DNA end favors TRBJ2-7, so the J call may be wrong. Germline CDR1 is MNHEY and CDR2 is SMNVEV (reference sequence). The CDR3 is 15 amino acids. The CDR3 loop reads CASSPKSSGSHEQYF. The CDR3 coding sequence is TGTGCCAGCAGTCCCAAGAGTAGCGGCTCTCACGAGCAGTACTTC.